A single sample gave rise to the 18 T cell receptor beta chains below, sequenced in a study of blood T cell repertoires in COVID-19. The data were produced by immunoSEQ multiplex PCR, yet TCRdb's version contains in-frame clones alone and is incomplete. The profile shows about 66,000 clones, over 75% of them singletons. Sequenced sample: peripheral blood. Receptors were obtained from a human donor in a cohort sampled during active COVID-19.

This clone came up a few times. The chain joins TRBV30 to TRBJ1-2, with no clear D. Per germline, CDR1 GTSNPN and CDR2 SVGIG (reference sequence). The V and J ends lost 0 bases and 3 bases respectively, with 5 bases between them. This CDR3 spans 12 amino acids. CDR3 sequence: CAWSVLDYGYTF. The CDR3 nucleotides read TGTGCCTGGAGTGTACTGGACTATGGCTACACCTTC.

This clone was recorded once. The V and J genes are TRBV20-1 and TRBJ2-3; the match to TRBD2 covers 9 bases. The CDR3 runs to 16 residues. The ends lost 3 bases at V and 0 bases at J; junction bases unmatched: 7. From germline, CDR1 is DFQATT and CDR2 SNEGSKA (reference sequence). The CDR3 nucleotides are TGCAGTGCTAGTCCTCTAGCGGGAACTAGCACAGATACGCAGTATTTT. Residues: CSASPLAGTSTDTQYF.

This clone was counted a few times. The chain joins TRBV27 to TRBJ1-6; 11 nucleotides match TRBD1. The CDR3 spans 14 residues. V shed 5 bases, J shed 10 bases, and the junction held 4 bases outside the gene matches. Germline CDR1 is MNHEY and CDR2 is SMNVEV (reference sequence). CDR3 sequence: CASSRTGGRSPLHF. The CDR3 region has the DNA TGTGCCAGCAGTCGGACAGGGGGCAGGTCACCCCTCCACTTT.

This chain links TRBV18 with TRBJ1-2, with a tentative D call TRBD1 (5 bases). This CDR3 contains 13 residues. V lost 3 bases to trimming and J lost 8 bases, with 13 bases between them. Germline CDR1 KGHSH, CDR2 LQKENI. The CDR3 region is CASSPSGAEGYTF. In DNA form, the CDR3 reads TGTGCCAGCTCACCTTCTGGGGCGGAGGGCTACACCTTC.

This sequence joins TRBV20-1 and TRBJ2-3; no reliable D call. In germline, CDR1 is DFQATT, CDR2 SNEGSKA (reference sequence). The V and J ends lost 7 bases and 7 bases respectively, with 12 bases between them. CDR3 size: 11 residues. The CDR3 reads CSVGQTNTQYF. The CDR3 DNA follows: TGCAGTGTTGGTCAGACAAATACGCAGTATTTT.

The chain has TRBV3-1 (or the pseudogene TRBV3-2) and TRBJ1-2, with TRBD1 matching 10 bases. The CDR3 has 14 amino acids. The trim removed 5 bases at V and 4 bases at J, leaving 4 bases unmatched. In germline, CDR1 is LGHDT, CDR2 YNNKEL (reference sequence). CDR3 region: CASSSRDRGYGYTF. CDR3 DNA: TGTGCCAGCAGCTCACGGGACAGGGGCTATGGCTACACCTTC.

This chain joins TRBV7-2 and TRBJ2-5; D ambiguous. Germline V gene data show CDR1 as SGHTA and CDR2 as FQGNSA. V was trimmed by 1 base and J by 5 bases, leaving 5 bases between them. This CDR3 region has 12 residues. CDR3 protein: CASSLVLETQYF. The DNA of the CDR3 is TGTGCCAGCAGCTTAGTATTGGAGACCCAGTACTTC.

The V and J genes are TRBV5-1 and TRBJ1-3; 8 bases map to TRBD1. J lost 0 bases, V lost 4 bases, and 6 bases had no gene match. The germline gives CDR1 SGHRS, CDR2 YFSETQ. The CDR3 has 16 residues. For the CDR3, the DNA is TGCGCCAGCAGCATTGGGACAGGAAGCTCTGGAAACACCATATATTTT. Its protein product is CASSIGTGSSGNTIYF.

CDR3 residues: CASSFGARNTIYF. The CDR3 region has the DNA TGTGCCAGCAGCTTTGGGGCCAGAAACACCATATATTTT. This rearrangement joins TRBV11-2 to TRBJ1-3, with TRBD1 as a possible D gene (5 bases). The CDR3 runs 13 residues. Trimming removed 3 bases at V and 5 bases at J, with 8 bases between. The germline V gene has CDR1 SGHAT and CDR2 FQNNGV.

The gene calls are TRBV27 and TRBJ1-5, with a tentative D call TRBD1 (5 bases). CDR1 MNHEY and CDR2 SMNVEV come from the germline V gene (reference sequence). V was trimmed by 3 bases and J by 1 base, leaving 10 bases between them. The CDR3 loop spans 15 amino acids. The CDR3 loop is CASSFGGLSNQPQHF. In nucleotides, the CDR3 is TGTGCCAGCAGTTTCGGGGGGTTAAGCAATCAGCCCCAGCATTTT.

The V gene is TRBV12-3 or TRBV12-4, the J gene TRBJ2-7; maybe TRBD2 (6 bases). The V and J ends lost 3 bases and 6 bases respectively, with 9 bases between them. The CDR3 covers 12 residues. CDR3 loop: CASSFSGAEQYF. The DNA of the CDR3 is TGTGCCAGCAGTTTTAGCGGCGCCGAGCAGTACTTC.

About this clone: At the DNA level, this CDR3 is encoded by other sequences in the same sample as well. This sequence joins TRBV5-8 and TRBJ2-5, with 7 positions matching TRBD1. CDR1 is SGHTS, CDR2 YDEGEE, per germline. With V trimmed by 1 base and J by 8 bases, 8 bases remained unmatched. CDR3 length: 14 amino acids. In DNA form, the CDR3 reads TGTGCCAGCAGCTTGTTGACAGGGAGAGAAACCCAGTACTTC. It is translated as CASSLLTGRETQYF.

The chain links TRBV3-1 (or the pseudogene TRBV3-2) to TRBJ2-5, with 14 bases aligning to TRBD2. The CDR3 is 18 amino acids. From germline, CDR1 is LGHDT and CDR2 YNNKEL (reference sequence). J gave up 5 bases and V 3 bases, and 11 bases lay outside the gene matches. The CDR3 sequence is CASSQKAGTSGSMETQYF. The CDR3 region has the DNA TGTGCCAGCAGCCAGAAAGCTGGGACTAGCGGGAGTATGGAGACCCAGTACTTC.

The CDR3 nucleotides read TGTGCCTGGAGCCCCCGGCCAGGGACTAAACTAGGGGCTTTCTTT. This gives the protein CAWSPRPGTKLGAFF. This sequence joins TRBV30 and TRBJ1-1, with D possibly TRBD1 on 5 matching bases. The germline CDR1 and CDR2 sequences are GTSNPN and SVGIG (reference sequence). The V and J ends lost 3 bases and 11 bases respectively, with 25 bases between them. CDR3 length equals 15 residues.

This clone was observed many times. In nucleotides, the CDR3 is TGTGCCAGCAGGACCGGGAGGAGGGAAGCTTTCTTT. Translating gives CASRTGRREAFF. This chain joins TRBV28 and TRBJ1-1; no firm D call. This CDR3 spans 12 amino acids. Germline-derived CDR1 and CDR2 are MDHEN and SYDVKM. V was pared by 6 bases and J by 8 bases, with 13 bases between.

The chain recombines TRBV7-3 with TRBJ2-3; D possibly corresponds to TRBD2 (6 bases). The germline V gene encodes CDR1 SGHTA and CDR2 FQGTGA. V shed 5 bases and J shed 0 bases, with 12 bases lying between them. There are 15 residues in the CDR3. CDR3: CASSPGSGSTDTQYF. The CDR3 DNA follows: TGTGCCAGCAGCCCGGGTAGCGGTAGCACAGATACGCAGTATTTT.

The rearrangement links TRBV6-6 to TRBJ1-1; 12 bases agree with TRBD1. J was trimmed by 6 bases and V by 5 bases; bases with no gene match: 7. Germline CDR1 reads MNHNY; CDR2 reads SVGAGI (reference sequence). This CDR3 comprises 15 residues. CDR3 sequence (DNA): TGTGCCAGCAGTCCGGGACAGGGGGCAAATTCTGAAGCTTTCTTT. Translating it yields CASSPGQGANSEAFF.

The V call is TRBV5-6, the J call TRBJ2-1; D call uncertain. V was clipped by 0 bases and J by 4 bases, with 8 bases between them. Germline lookup yields CDR1 SGHDT and CDR2 YYEEEE. This CDR3 region has 14 residues. Here the CDR3 DNA reads TGTGCCAGCAGCTTGGGGGCTCAATACAATGAGCAGTTCTTC. This codes for CASSLGAQYNEQFF.